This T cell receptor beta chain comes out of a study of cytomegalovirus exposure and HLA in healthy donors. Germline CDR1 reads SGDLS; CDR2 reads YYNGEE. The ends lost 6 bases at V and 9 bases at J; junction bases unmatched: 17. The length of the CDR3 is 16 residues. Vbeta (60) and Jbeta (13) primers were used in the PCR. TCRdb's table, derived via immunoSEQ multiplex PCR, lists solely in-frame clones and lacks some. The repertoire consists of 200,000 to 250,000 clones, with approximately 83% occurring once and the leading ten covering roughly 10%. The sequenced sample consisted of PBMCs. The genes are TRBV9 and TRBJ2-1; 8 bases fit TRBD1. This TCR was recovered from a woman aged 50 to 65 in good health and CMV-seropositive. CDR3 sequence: CASNSRKGQEFSEQFF. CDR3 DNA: TGTGCCAGCAATTCGAGAAAGGGACAGGAATTCAGTGAGCAGTTCTTC.